Below, 18 T cell receptor beta chains from the same sample are listed, as sequenced in a study of identical twins. TCRdb reprocessed the 5' RACE reads via MiXCR and lists one record per CDR3 protein. The sample lists roughly 290,000 distinct CDR3 sequences; 9.5% were seen once. Separately, the same data were catalogued under a study of yellow fever vaccine responses in identical twins.

Sample: CD8+ T cells sorted from blood. The receptors originated from a woman aged 18-29 years in good health.

In this sample, this clonotype turned up a few times. The chain links TRBV20-1 to TRBJ2-4, with 9 bases matching TRBD2. From germline, CDR1 is DFQATT and CDR2 SNEGSKA (reference sequence). Trimming at V came to 3 bases and at J to 0 bases, leaving 9 bases not matched to a gene. The CDR3 is 17 residues long. This CDR3 reads CSASISGSRVAKNIQYF. CDR3 in DNA: TGCAGTGCTAGTATTAGCGGGAGTCGAGTAGCCAAAAACATTCAGTACTTC.

The sample holds many counts of this clonotype. This chain joins TRBV20-1 and TRBJ1-1; the D is unclear. With 4 bases removed from V and 0 bases from J, the gap between germline ends came to 12 bases. This CDR3 contains 14 residues. The germline CDR1 and CDR2 sequences are DFQATT and SNEGSKA (reference sequence). The CDR3 bases are TGCAGTGCTAAGGCAACAGATATGAACACTGAAGCTTTCTTT. Encoded protein: CSAKATDMNTEAFF.

In its sample, this clonotype was seen many times. This chain uses TRBV7-2 with TRBJ2-7; no definite D call. CDR3 size: 15 residues. V was shortened by 1 base and J by 9 bases, with 19 bases between the two germline ends. Per germline, CDR1 SGHTA and CDR2 FQGNSA. CDR3 DNA: TGTGCCAGCAGCTTAGGGCCATACTCCTACGATGGGCAGTACTTC. Translating gives CASSLGPYSYDGQYF.

This clonotype was detected ten times or more. Here the CDR3 DNA reads TGTGCCAGCAGCCGGAGCGGGGGGGCAGAGAATGAGCAGTTCTTC. Translating gives CASSRSGGAENEQFF. The rearrangement uses TRBV7-9 and TRBJ2-1; 10 bases match TRBD2. The CDR3 length is 15 residues. Germline CDR1 reads SEHNR; CDR2 reads FQNEAQ (reference sequence). V trimming: 5 bases; J trimming: 7 bases; junction bases outside the gene matches: 8.

The chain combines TRBV29-1 with TRBJ2-5; D is ambiguous. The germline CDR1 and CDR2 sequences are SQVTM and ANQGSEA. The CDR3 is 12 residues long. V was trimmed by 3 bases and J by 4 bases, leaving 9 bases between them. The CDR3 protein is CSVEVDSETQYF. The CDR3 DNA sequence: TGCAGCGTTGAGGTAGATTCAGAGACCCAGTACTTC.

There are many counts of this clonotype. J is TRBJ2-7 and V is TRBV4-1; weak D call: TRBD2 (6 bases). CDR1 and CDR2 from the germline V gene are MGHRA and YSYEKL. V was cut by 6 bases and J by 4 bases, with 10 bases left in between. The CDR3 runs to 12 residues. CDR3 nucleotide sequence: TGCGCCAGCAGTCCTCGGGGGTACGAGCAGTACTTC. This sequence encodes CASSPRGYEQYF.

V usage is TRBV30 and J usage is TRBJ2-7; 7 bases align to TRBD1. The germline V gene has CDR1 GTSNPN and CDR2 SVGIG (reference sequence). Germline trimming cut 1 base from V and 3 bases from J; bases unmatched to any gene: 3. The CDR3 extends over 13 amino acids. The CDR3 protein is CAWSAPGGYEQYF. DNA for the CDR3: TGTGCCTGGAGTGCCCCAGGGGGCTACGAGCAGTACTTC.

This clonotype occurred a few times. V is TRBV12-3 or TRBV12-4 and J is TRBJ2-5; 9 bases are a match to TRBD1. The CDR3 loop spans 15 amino acids. V shed 4 bases and J 2 bases; nucleotides not matched to a gene: 5. Here the CDR3 DNA reads TGTGCCAGCAGTTATCCGACAGGGGGTCAAGAGACCCAGTACTTC. Translating it yields CASSYPTGGQETQYF.

This clonotype has just a few counts. This sequence joins TRBV12-3 or TRBV12-4 and TRBJ1-2, with D uncertain. The germline V and J ends were trimmed by 5 bases and 8 bases, with 21 bases remaining between them. This CDR3 region has 15 residues. In DNA, the CDR3 is TGTGCCAGCAGTCCAACCAATAGCCGACTGGAGGGCTACACCTTC. Protein: CASSPTNSRLEGYTF.

This clonotype was picked up many times. The chain uses TRBV6-6 and TRBJ1-4, with no clear D. This CDR3 spans 14 amino acids. Trimming left V 8 bases short and J 6 bases short, with 16 bases between. CDR1 is MNHNY, CDR2 SVGAGI, per germline (reference sequence). DNA of the CDR3: TGTGCCAGCCTTCGGAGTAGGAACGATGAAAAACTGTTTTTT. It translates to CASLRSRNDEKLFF.

This clonotype was seen a few times. The chain uses TRBV5-6 and TRBJ2-2; perhaps TRBD1 as D (6 bases). V dropped 7 bases and J dropped 6 bases, with 16 bases sitting between them. The CDR3 consists of 14 residues. CDR1 and CDR2 (germline): SGHDT, YYEEEE. The CDR3 DNA sequence: TGTGCCAGCGAAGGCAGGGGAATATCCGGGGAGCTGTTTTTT. Translated, it gives CASEGRGISGELFF.

Ten or more counts support this clonotype. The J gene is TRBJ2-1, the V gene TRBV6-4, with 11 bases that match TRBD2. Germline V CDR1 and CDR2: MRHNA, SNTAGT. CDR3 size: 16 residues. With V trimmed by 0 bases and J by 8 bases, 6 bases remained unmatched. In nucleotides, the CDR3 is TGTGCCAGCAGTGACTCTAGCGGGGGGGCCGTTGATGAGCAGTTCTTC. Protein: CASSDSSGGAVDEQFF.

This clonotype has more than one count but fewer than ten. The chain recombines TRBV13 with TRBJ2-7, with 14 bases matching TRBD2. Germline CDR1 and CDR2: PRHDT and FYEKMQ (reference sequence). The CDR3 is made up of 16 amino acids. J was trimmed by 1 base and V by 4 bases; bases with no gene match: 3. CDR3 loop: CASSSRTSGRSYEQYF. The CDR3 nucleotides read TGTGCCAGCAGCTCCAGGACTAGCGGGAGGTCCTACGAGCAGTACTTC.

There are a few counts of this clonotype. The genes are TRBV18 and TRBJ2-1; D gene uncertain. V was shortened by 4 bases and J by 5 bases, with 18 bases between the two germline ends. CDR1 and CDR2 from the germline V gene are KGHSH and LQKENI. The CDR3 totals 16 residues. CDR3 sequence (DNA): TGTGCCAGCTCACAACCGAGACAAGGTCCCCACAATGAGCAGTTCTTC. Protein sequence: CASSQPRQGPHNEQFF. Complete variable domain (other parts from reference TRBV18 and TRBJ2-1): NAGVMQNPRHLVRRRGQEARLRCSPMKGHSHVYWYRQLPEEGLKFMVYLQKENIIDESGMPKERFSAEFPKEGPSILRIQQVVRGDSAAYFCASSQPRQGPHNEQFFGPGTRLTVL.

CDR3 residues: CSVVKQGYEQYF. In DNA form, the CDR3 reads TGCAGCGTTGTCAAACAGGGCTACGAGCAGTACTTC. The chain has TRBV29-1 and TRBJ2-7; possible D gene TRBD1, 6 bases. The CDR3 loop spans 12 amino acids. Trimming took 4 bases from V and 3 from J, leaving 10 bases between them. Germline V gene sequence: CDR1 SQVTM, CDR2 ANQGSEA.

This clonotype was counted between two and nine times. This chain connects TRBV12-3 or TRBV12-4 to TRBJ2-7; TRBD1 might be the D (5 bases). The CDR3 length is 14 residues. V was clipped by 6 bases and J by 5 bases, with 17 bases between them. The CDR3 here is CASSPWAGRHEQYF. CDR3 in DNA: TGTGCCAGCAGCCCATGGGCAGGGCGACACGAGCAGTACTTC.

This sequence joins TRBV7-9 and TRBJ1-2; tentative D call: TRBD1 (5 bases). V dropped 5 bases and J dropped 6 bases, with 13 bases sitting between them. The CDR3 is made up of 13 amino acids. Germline loops: CDR1 SEHNR, CDR2 FQNEAQ (reference sequence). The CDR3 DNA follows: TGTGCCAGCAGCCTAGGGGATGGGGATGGCTACACCTTC. This gives the protein CASSLGDGDGYTF.

The genes are TRBV4-3 and TRBJ2-1, with D possibly being TRBD1 (5 bases). V was clipped by 7 bases and J by 0 bases, with 16 bases between them. The CDR3 loop spans 16 amino acids. Germline lookup yields CDR1 LGHNA and CDR2 YSLEER. This CDR3 reads CASNQGYLNSYNEQFF. CDR3 sequence (DNA): TGCGCCAGCAACCAGGGTTATCTAAACTCCTACAATGAGCAGTTCTTC.